The 25 T cell receptor beta chains given below trace back to one sample, sequenced in a study of Ad26.COV2.S vaccination and SARS-CoV-2 variants. Repertoires were generated with immunoSEQ multiplex PCR, while TCRdb's copy carries only in-frame clones and drops some. The sample comprises roughly 380,000 clones, about 90% of which are singletons, and 3% to 4% rests with the top ten. The sample consisted of peripheral blood, taken after recovery from COVID-19. These receptors all stem from a human donor who had recovered from COVID-19.

As regards this clone: Other DNA sequences of this sample code for an identical CDR3. The rearrangement joins TRBV5-6 to TRBJ2-7, with TRBD1 as a possible D gene (6 bases). There are 14 residues in the CDR3. V was clipped by 0 bases and J by 3 bases, with 10 bases between them. From germline, CDR1 is SGHDT and CDR2 YYEEEE. CDR3 in amino acids: CASSLGVGGYEQYF. The DNA for the CDR3 is TGTGCCAGCAGCTTGGGGGTAGGGGGCTACGAGCAGTACTTC.

The chain has TRBV6-5 and TRBJ2-5, with D possibly matching TRBD2 (7 bases). Looked up from germline, CDR1 is MNHEY and CDR2 is SVGAGI. The CDR3 length is 15 residues. V lost 2 bases to trimming and J lost 4 bases, with 14 bases between them. The CDR3 bases are TGTGCCAGCAGTTACGCTGGCGGGGGCGCAGAGACCCAGTACTTC. Protein: CASSYAGGGAETQYF.

This clone has only one observation. The gene calls are TRBV5-1 and TRBJ2-3, with D tentatively TRBD1 (6 bases). CDR3 length: 15 amino acids. Germline V gene lookup returns CDR1 SGHRS and CDR2 YFSETQ. The V and J ends lost 7 bases and 2 bases respectively, with 17 bases between them. This CDR3 reads CASQPWDKITDTQYF. CDR3 sequence (DNA): TGCGCCAGCCAACCCTGGGACAAGATCACAGATACGCAGTATTTT.

The rearrangement uses TRBV9 and TRBJ1-2; D is perhaps TRBD1 (5 bases). Germline V CDR1 and CDR2: SGDLS, YYNGEE. V was cut by 2 bases and J by 6 bases, with 14 bases left in between. The CDR3 sequence is 14 residues long. In nucleotides, the CDR3 is TGTGCCAGCAGCGTGTTGAGGGGAGAGGATGGCTACACCTTC. This sequence encodes CASSVLRGEDGYTF.

This rearrangement joins TRBV6-5 to TRBJ2-5; D not resolved. The CDR3 contains 14 residues. V was clipped by 2 bases and J by 5 bases, with 12 bases between them. The germline gives CDR1 MNHEY, CDR2 SVGAGI. The CDR3: CASSYDRAGETQYF. CDR3 coding DNA: TGTGCCAGCAGTTACGACCGAGCTGGCGAGACCCAGTACTTC.

V usage is TRBV12-3 or TRBV12-4 and J usage is TRBJ1-2, with D perhaps TRBD1 (6 bases). Trimming pared 8 bases from V and 8 bases from J, leaving 15 bases between. The CDR3 length is 12 residues. The CDR3 protein is CASWAQGRGYTF. CDR3 DNA sequence: TGTGCCAGCTGGGCACAGGGAAGGGGCTACACCTTC.

This clone occurred a few times. The genes are TRBV11-2 and TRBJ2-1, with 9 nucleotides matching TRBD1. The CDR3 contains 14 residues. Germline V gene data show CDR1 as SGHAT and CDR2 as FQNNGV. Unmatched junction bases numbered 6, after V lost 4 bases and J lost 8 bases. The CDR3 DNA follows: TGTGCCAGCAGCTACAGGGGGCGCTCGGATGAGCAGTTCTTC. Translated: CASSYRGRSDEQFF.

The J gene is TRBJ2-1, the V gene TRBV2; either TRBD1 or TRBD2 may fit D (6 bases each). V was shortened by 2 bases and J by 4 bases, with 18 bases between the two germline ends. The CDR3 is made up of 17 amino acids. Germline loops: CDR1 SNHLY, CDR2 FYNNEI. The CDR3 here is CASSEWWGASNYNEQFF. The CDR3 DNA follows: TGTGCCAGCAGTGAATGGTGGGGGGCGTCAAATTACAATGAGCAGTTCTTC.

V gene TRBV29-1 combines with J gene TRBJ2-5; D is ambiguous. Germline CDR1 and CDR2: SQVTM and ANQGSEA. The CDR3 is 10 amino acids. V was cut by 0 bases and J by 4 bases, with 0 bases left in between. CDR3 DNA sequence: TGCAGCGTTGAAGAAGAGACCCAGTACTTC. It codes for CSVEEETQYF.

V usage is TRBV6-5 and J usage is TRBJ1-6; unclear D gene. The CDR3 spans 15 residues. Germline CDR1 and CDR2: MNHEY and SVGAGI. Trimming cost V 7 bases and J 5 bases, with 15 bases left between them. CDR3 protein: CASTRSPKHNSPLHF. DNA for the CDR3: TGTGCCAGCACCCGCTCACCTAAACATAATTCACCCCTCCACTTT.

This chain links TRBV11-2 with TRBJ2-2, with 14 bases lining up with TRBD2. The CDR3 extends over 18 amino acids. Per germline, CDR1 SGHAT and CDR2 FQNNGV. The V gene end was trimmed by 5 bases and the J gene end by 4 bases; junction bases not matched to a gene: 9. The DNA of the CDR3 is TGTGCCAGCAGCCAAAGACTAGCGGGGGGGCATGGCACCGGGGAGCTGTTTTTT. Protein: CASSQRLAGGHGTGELFF.

The chain joins TRBV2 to TRBJ1-1; D not certain. There are 14 residues in the CDR3. V was trimmed by 8 bases and J by 7 bases, leaving 20 bases between them. Per the germline V gene, CDR1 is SNHLY and CDR2 is FYNNEI. The CDR3 DNA is TGTGCCAGCCTCCCCGGACGGAAAATAATTGAAGCTTTCTTT. Translation gives CASLPGRKIIEAFF.

V is TRBV19 and J is TRBJ1-4, with D uncertain. This CDR3 spans 20 amino acids. V was trimmed by 3 bases and J by 1 base, leaving 24 bases between them. Germline CDR1 and CDR2: LNHDA and SQIVND (reference sequence). CDR3 in amino acids: CASSILRRDRLTQTNEKLFF. The CDR3 bases are TGTGCCAGTAGTATCCTCCGGCGGGATCGACTCACTCAAACTAATGAAAAACTGTTTTTT. The whole variable domain, filled in from reference TRBV19 and TRBJ1-4, reads DGGITQSPKYLFRKEGQNVTLSCEQNLNHDAMYWYRQDPGQGLRLIYYSQIVNDFQKGDIAEGYSVSREKKESFPLTVTSAQKNPTAFYLCASSILRRDRLTQTNEKLFFGSGTQLSVL.

This clone has a single count. The V gene is TRBV6-5, the J gene TRBJ2-7; D gene unclear. The V gene lost 4 bases and the J gene lost 2 bases, with 9 bases spanning the gap. Germline V CDR1 and CDR2: MNHEY, SVGAGI. This CDR3 has 13 residues. CDR3 DNA: TGTGCCAGCAGTTCTAGACACACCTACGAGCAGTACTTC. It codes for CASSSRHTYEQYF.

This clone was recorded once. This chain links TRBV25-1 with TRBJ2-5, with D maybe TRBD1 (5 bases). The CDR3 consists of 16 residues. Germline V gene sequence: CDR1 MGHDK, CDR2 SYGVNS. Deletions cut 5 bases from V and 0 bases from J, with 16 bases between. CDR3 region: CASSRRVGPYQETQYF. CDR3 nucleotide sequence: TGTGCCAGCAGTCGAAGGGTGGGGCCGTACCAAGAGACCCAGTACTTC.

With respect to this clone: This sample includes further DNA sequences coding for the same CDR3. This chain connects TRBV9 to TRBJ1-1; D unresolved. Trimming stripped 2 bases from V and 1 base from J, with 6 bases between. This CDR3 has 13 residues. Germline values: CDR1 SGDLS, CDR2 YYNGEE. CDR3 bases: TGTGCCAGCAGCGTGGGGTCGAACACTGAAGCTTTCTTT. It encodes CASSVGSNTEAFF.

The CDR3 reads CASSLLRTGWDYGYTF. The CDR3 DNA reads TGTGCCAGCAGCCTTCTTCGGACAGGGTGGGACTATGGCTACACCTTC. The rearrangement uses TRBV3-1 (or the pseudogene TRBV3-2) and TRBJ1-2; TRBD1 aligns across 8 bases. The CDR3 is made up of 16 amino acids. V was clipped by 4 bases and J by 3 bases; unmatched bases: 10. Germline V CDR1 and CDR2: LGHDT, YNNKEL (reference sequence).

The chain links TRBV6-6 to TRBJ2-2; D call uncertain. Germline V CDR1 and CDR2: MNHNY, SVGAGI (reference sequence). V was trimmed by 0 bases and J by 4 bases, leaving 12 bases between them. The CDR3 runs to 16 residues. Here the CDR3 DNA reads TGTGCCAGCAGTTACTCCGGCACCCGGGTCACCGGGGAGCTGTTTTTT. This gives the protein CASSYSGTRVTGELFF.

This clone was seen only once. The J gene is TRBJ2-2, the V gene TRBV7-2; D assignment may be TRBD1 or TRBD2 (5 bases each). The CDR3 is 14 amino acids. CDR1 is SGHTA and CDR2 is FQGNSA in the germline V gene. V lost 5 bases to trimming and J lost 3 bases, with 10 bases between them. CDR3 sequence: CASSPGTYTGELFF. The CDR3 coding sequence is TGTGCCAGCAGCCCAGGGACCTACACCGGGGAGCTGTTTTTT.

V usage is TRBV11-2 and J usage is TRBJ1-1, with D maybe TRBD1 (5 bases). Germline CDR1 and CDR2: SGHAT and FQNNGV. Trimming removed 6 bases from V and 0 bases from J, with 8 bases in between. This CDR3 has 13 residues. The CDR3 is CASRPTVNTEAFF. The CDR3 DNA is TGTGCCAGCAGGCCGACAGTGAACACTGAAGCTTTCTTT.

This chain uses TRBV27 with TRBJ2-3; 12 bases align to TRBD2. The CDR3 contains 15 residues. The V gene's germline CDR1 is MNHEY and CDR2 SMNVEV (reference sequence). The V gene end was trimmed by 6 bases and the J gene end by 1 base; junction bases not matched to a gene: 2. The chain's CDR3 is CASRRLAGGTDTQYF. The CDR3 DNA reads as TGTGCCAGCAGGAGACTAGCGGGGGGCACAGATACGCAGTATTTT.

The CDR3 DNA is TGTGCCAGCAGCCAATCCGGGACAGAGTATGAAAAACTGTTTTTT. Its translation is CASSQSGTEYEKLFF. The genes are TRBV3-1 (or the pseudogene TRBV3-2) and TRBJ1-4; 7 nucleotides match TRBD1. The CDR3 loop spans 15 amino acids. CDR1 is LGHDT and CDR2 is YNNKEL in the germline V gene (reference sequence). J was trimmed by 6 bases and V by 2 bases; bases with no gene match: 6.

The chain couples TRBV9 to TRBJ1-1; 9 nucleotides line up with TRBD1. The CDR3 has 14 residues. Trimming at V came to 6 bases and at J to 5 bases, leaving 8 bases not matched to a gene. Germline assignment: CDR1 SGDLS and CDR2 YYNGEE. The CDR3 reads CASTSLGQGTEAFF. The CDR3 DNA follows: TGTGCCAGCACCTCCTTGGGACAGGGAACTGAAGCTTTCTTT.

The chain is built from TRBV15 and TRBJ1-2, with D perhaps TRBD1 (5 bases). Trimming stripped 5 bases from V and 3 bases from J, with 16 bases between. CDR1 is LNHNV and CDR2 is YYDKDF in the germline V gene (reference sequence). The CDR3 loop spans 15 amino acids. DNA for the CDR3: TGTGCCACCAGCGGGAGCCAGGGATTGGACTATGGCTACACCTTC. Translating gives CATSGSQGLDYGYTF.

About this clone itself: The junction does not match germline at one end; this may be a read error. This chain connects TRBV5-4 to TRBJ1-2; D possibly corresponds to TRBD1 (5 bases). CDR1 SGHNT and CDR2 YYREEE come from the germline V gene (reference sequence). The CDR3 is made up of 13 amino acids. CDR3 nucleotides: TGTGCCAGCAGCCCCTCCTCGACCGGGACGCAGGACTTC. Amino acid sequence: CASSPSSTGTQDF.